This T cell receptor beta chain was sequenced in a study of OX40 agonist ivuxolimab in advanced cancers. Study at large: Every 2 weeks, patients received ivuxolimab intravenously, dosed at 0.01 to 10 mg/kg. Study-wide results and limits: There were, on average, more expanded clones in CD8+ T cells than in CD4+.

Concerning this clone: The antigen is not known.

TCRdb keeps only in-frame clones here, not all; method: immunoSEQ multiplex PCR. The sample comprises roughly 88,000 clones, about 90% of which are singletons, and around 4.5% rests with the top ten. The CDR3 is made up of 14 amino acids. Germline lookup yields CDR1 MDHEN and CDR2 SYDVKM. Trimming cost V 3 bases and J 2 bases, with 11 bases left between them. This TCR came from an adult with an advanced solid tumor such as melanoma, head and neck, liver or kidney cancer. The chain employs TRBV28 and TRBJ2-7; D is unresolved. The specimen was CD4+ or CD8+ T cells sorted from blood, collected in a trial of the OX40 agonist ivuxolimab. CDR3 residues: CASSLAQPAYEQYF. The DNA of the CDR3 is TGTGCCAGCAGTTTGGCGCAACCTGCCTACGAGCAGTACTTC.